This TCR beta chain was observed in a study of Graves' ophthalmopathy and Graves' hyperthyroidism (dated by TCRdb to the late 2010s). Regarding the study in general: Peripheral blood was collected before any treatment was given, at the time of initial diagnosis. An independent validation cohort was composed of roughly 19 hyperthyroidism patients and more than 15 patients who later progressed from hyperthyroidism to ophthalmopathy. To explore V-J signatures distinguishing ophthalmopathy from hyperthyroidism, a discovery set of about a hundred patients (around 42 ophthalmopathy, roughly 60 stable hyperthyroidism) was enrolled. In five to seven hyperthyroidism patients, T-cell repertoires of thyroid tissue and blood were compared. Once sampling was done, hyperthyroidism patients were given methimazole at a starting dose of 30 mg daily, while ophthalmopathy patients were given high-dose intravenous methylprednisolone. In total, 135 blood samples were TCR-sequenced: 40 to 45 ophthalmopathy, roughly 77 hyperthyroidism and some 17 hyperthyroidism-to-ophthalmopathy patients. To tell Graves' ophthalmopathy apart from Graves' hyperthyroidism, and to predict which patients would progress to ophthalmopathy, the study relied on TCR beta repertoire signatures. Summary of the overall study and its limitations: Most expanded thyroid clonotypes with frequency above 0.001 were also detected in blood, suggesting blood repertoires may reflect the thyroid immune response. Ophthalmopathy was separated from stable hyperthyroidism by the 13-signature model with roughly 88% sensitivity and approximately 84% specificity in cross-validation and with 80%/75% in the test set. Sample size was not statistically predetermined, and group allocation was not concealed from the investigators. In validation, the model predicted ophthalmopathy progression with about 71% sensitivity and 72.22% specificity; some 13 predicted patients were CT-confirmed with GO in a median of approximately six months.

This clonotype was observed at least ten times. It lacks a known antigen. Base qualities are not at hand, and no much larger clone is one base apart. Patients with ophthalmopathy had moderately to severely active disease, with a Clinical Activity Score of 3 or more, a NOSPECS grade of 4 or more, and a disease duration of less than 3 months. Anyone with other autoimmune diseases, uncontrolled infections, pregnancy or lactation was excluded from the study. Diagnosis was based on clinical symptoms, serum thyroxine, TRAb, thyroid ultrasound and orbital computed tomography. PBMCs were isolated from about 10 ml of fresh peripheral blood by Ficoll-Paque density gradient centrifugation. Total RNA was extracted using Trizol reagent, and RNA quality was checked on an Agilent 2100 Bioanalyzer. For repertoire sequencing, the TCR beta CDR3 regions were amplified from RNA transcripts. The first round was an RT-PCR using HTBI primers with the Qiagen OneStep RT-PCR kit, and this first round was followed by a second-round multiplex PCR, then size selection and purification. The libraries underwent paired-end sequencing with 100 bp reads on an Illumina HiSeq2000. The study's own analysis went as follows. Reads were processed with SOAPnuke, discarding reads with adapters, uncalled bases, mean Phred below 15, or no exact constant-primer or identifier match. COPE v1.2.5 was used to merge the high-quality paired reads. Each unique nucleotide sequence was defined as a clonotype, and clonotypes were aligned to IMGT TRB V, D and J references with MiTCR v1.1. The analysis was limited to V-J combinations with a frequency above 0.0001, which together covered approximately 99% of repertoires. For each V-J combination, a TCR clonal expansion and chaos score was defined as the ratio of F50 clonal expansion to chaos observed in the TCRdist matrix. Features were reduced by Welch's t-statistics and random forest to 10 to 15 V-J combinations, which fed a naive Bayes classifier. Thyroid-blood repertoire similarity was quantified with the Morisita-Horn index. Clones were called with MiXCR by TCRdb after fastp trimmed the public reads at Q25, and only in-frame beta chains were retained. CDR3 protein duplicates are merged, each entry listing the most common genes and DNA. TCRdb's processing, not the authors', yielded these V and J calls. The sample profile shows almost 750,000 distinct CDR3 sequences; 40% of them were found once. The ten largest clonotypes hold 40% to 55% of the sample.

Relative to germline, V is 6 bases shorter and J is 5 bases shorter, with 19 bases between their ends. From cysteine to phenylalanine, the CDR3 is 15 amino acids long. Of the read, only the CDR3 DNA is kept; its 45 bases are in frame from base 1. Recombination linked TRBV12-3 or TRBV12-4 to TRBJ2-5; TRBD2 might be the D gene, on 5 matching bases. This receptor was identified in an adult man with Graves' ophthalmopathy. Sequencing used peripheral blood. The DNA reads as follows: TGTGCCAGCAGCCCCACGGCGGGTGACTCGGAGACCCAGTACTTC. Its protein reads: CASSPTAGDSETQYF.